This entry describes one T cell receptor (beta chain). This record comes from a study of T cells expressing NK-cell markers. Reprocessing the 5' RACE reads, TCRdb reports a single entry for every CDR3 protein and omits DNA. The sample's table shows roughly 150,000 distinct CDR3 sequences. The V gene's germline CDR1 is LGHDT and CDR2 YNNKEL (reference sequence). The CDR3 runs to 15 residues. V is TRBV3-1 and J is TRBJ2-2; the TCRdb call, TRBD1, lacks DNA for checking. The receptor was derived from a man aged 18 to 70 in good health. Specimen: blood T cells: a sorted CD56 or NKG2C T cell subset, CD4+ or CD8+ T cells, or bulk PBMC T cells (not recorded which). The CDR3 reads CASMGAGTLAGELFF.